These 18 T cell receptor beta chains share one sample of origin, sequenced in a study of T cell changes during pregnancy in multiple sclerosis (dated by TCRdb to the late 2010s). Library preparation employed the immunoSEQ multiplex PCR assay. TCRdb obtained this table from immuneACCESS and retained in-frame rearrangements with V and J assigned. These tables miss some clones; where compared with another copy, unresolved V genes account for less than half of the shortfall, and the remainder is unexplained. The sample has some 17,000 clones on record, around 97% of them singletons. More than 0.7% of the sample comes from the top ten. Sequencing was performed on peripheral blood, taken in the third trimester of pregnancy. Every receptor here comes from a female donor with multiple sclerosis, enrolled in a pregnancy study.

The chain is built from TRBV5-4 and TRBJ2-3, with a possible D match to TRBD2 (5 bases). The CDR3 covers 15 residues. V lost 2 bases and J lost 0, with 10 bases in between. Germline-derived CDR1 and CDR2 are SGHNT and YYREEE (reference sequence). The CDR3 DNA sequence: TGTGCCAGCAGCTTTGAGGGCCCCAGCACAGATACGCAGTATTTT. Translating it yields CASSFEGPSTDTQYF.

The chain recombines TRBV9 with TRBJ2-1; 8 bases are shared with TRBD1. There are 15 residues in the CDR3. Germline V CDR1 and CDR2: SGDLS, YYNGEE. The V segment lost 0 bases and the J segment 8 bases; nucleotides outside the gene matches: 7. The chain's CDR3 is CASSVGHRGSDEQFF. Here the CDR3 DNA reads TGTGCCAGCAGCGTAGGTCACAGGGGGTCTGATGAGCAGTTCTTC.

CDR3 protein: CAISPGTGDEQYF. CDR3 nucleotides: TGTGCCATCAGCCCCGGGACAGGGGACGAGCAGTACTTC. V gene TRBV10-3 combines with J gene TRBJ2-7, with TRBD1 matching over 10 bases. The CDR3 has 13 residues. Germline CDR1 is ENHRY and CDR2 is SYGVKD. Losses at the gene ends were 6 bases for V and 5 bases for J; bases not matched to a gene: 4.

This rearrangement joins TRBV12-2 to TRBJ1-3. TRBV12-2 is reported as a pseudogene. This CDR3 spans 18 amino acids. The CDR3 here is CASRLGRRQQEAGNTIYF. The CDR3 nucleotides read TGTGCAAGTCGCTTAGGACGGAGGCAGCAGGAAGCTGGAAACACCATATATTTT.

The chain joins TRBV10-3 to TRBJ2-1; TRBD2 aligns across 8 bases. This CDR3 comprises 14 residues. With 6 bases clipped from V and 8 bases from J, the junction kept 9 bases outside the gene matches. The germline gives CDR1 ENHRY, CDR2 SYGVKD. CDR3 coding DNA: TGTGCCATCAGCAGGGCTAGCGGGCGTGATGAGCAGTTCTTC. Its translation: CAISRASGRDEQFF.

This chain uses TRBV7-3 with TRBJ2-2, with 8 positions matching TRBD2. The CDR3 has 16 residues. Germline values: CDR1 SGHTA, CDR2 FQGTGA. V was clipped by 6 bases and J by 4 bases; unmatched bases: 10. The CDR3 loop reads CASRPSDGGVTGELFF. The CDR3 region has the DNA TGTGCCAGCAGGCCATCTGACGGGGGGGTCACCGGGGAGCTGTTTTTT.

The chain carries TRBV16 and TRBJ1-2; 9 bases align to TRBD1. The CDR3 is 14 amino acids. V dropped 6 bases and J dropped 5; count of bases not matched to a gene: 7. CDR1 and CDR2 (germline): KGHSY, FQNENV. DNA of the CDR3: TGTGCCAGCAGTACCGGACAGGGGATATATGGCTACACCTTC. Protein: CASSTGQGIYGYTF.

The genes are TRBV7-2 and TRBJ2-7; 8 bases are a match to TRBD2. The trim removed 4 bases at V and 3 bases at J, leaving 5 bases unmatched. CDR3 length: 14 residues. Germline V gene sequence: CDR1 SGHTA, CDR2 FQGNSA. Here the CDR3 reads CASSSRGGDYEQYF. Written as DNA, the CDR3 is TGTGCCAGCAGCTCTCGGGGGGGGGACTACGAGCAGTACTTC.

V is TRBV4-1 and J is TRBJ2-2; 11 bases align to TRBD2. The CDR3 extends over 14 amino acids. CDR1 MGHRA and CDR2 YSYEKL come from the germline V gene. J was trimmed by 7 bases and V by 10 bases; bases with no gene match: 8. This CDR3 reads CATGGTSGIGELFF. In DNA form, the CDR3 reads TGCGCCACTGGGGGGACTAGCGGAATCGGGGAGCTGTTTTTT.

V usage is TRBV30 and J usage is TRBJ2-7; the match to TRBD1 covers 11 bases. The germline gives CDR1 GTSNPN, CDR2 SVGIG (reference sequence). The CDR3 extends over 15 amino acids. V lost 3 bases to trimming and J lost 3 bases; unmatched junction nucleotides: 7. The CDR3 reads CAWSADRGLGYEQYF. The CDR3 DNA sequence: TGTGCCTGGAGCGCGGACAGGGGGCTAGGCTACGAGCAGTACTTC.

This clone was counted once. The CDR3, as DNA: TGTGCCAGCAGCTTAGCGCTCAGCGGGAGGGCCCTCGCCGGGGAGCTGTTTTTT. Amino acid sequence: CASSLALSGRALAGELFF. The chain employs TRBV7-8 and TRBJ2-2; 10 bases line up with TRBD2. Germline V gene data show CDR1 as SGHVS and CDR2 as FQNEAQ. The CDR3 runs to 18 residues. J was trimmed by 6 bases and V by 0 bases; bases with no gene match: 10.

J is TRBJ2-2 and V is TRBV18, with 9 bases identical to TRBD1. Germline assignment: CDR1 KGHSH and CDR2 LQKENI. Trimming cost V 3 bases and J 2 bases; bases outside gene matches: 22. The length of the CDR3 is 22 residues. CDR3 amino acids: CASSPGDRVSSISPTNTGELFF. CDR3 sequence (DNA): TGTGCCAGCTCACCGGGGGACAGGGTATCCTCTATCTCTCCAACCAACACCGGGGAGCTGTTTTTT.

This clone was recorded once. The chain employs TRBV28 and TRBJ2-7, with 7 nucleotides matching TRBD1. Trimming took 8 bases from V and 2 from J; bases not matched to a gene: 3. CDR1 MDHEN and CDR2 SYDVKM come from the germline V gene. This CDR3 is built from 12 residues. CDR3 bases: TGTGCCAGCCGGGACAGCCCCTACGAGCAGTACTTC. The encoded protein is CASRDSPYEQYF. Variable domain in full (rest from reference TRBV28 and TRBJ2-7): DVKVTQSSRYLVKRTGEKVFLECVQDMDHENMFWYRQDPGLGLRLIYFSYDVKMKEKGDIPEGYSVSREKKERFSLILESASTNQTSMYLCASRDSPYEQYFGPGTRLTVT.

The J gene is TRBJ2-4, the V gene TRBV2; possible D gene TRBD1, 6 bases. The CDR3 covers 14 residues. V lost 5 bases to trimming and J lost 1 base, with 9 bases between them. Germline values: CDR1 SNHLY, CDR2 FYNNEI. The DNA of the CDR3 is TGTGCCAGCAGTCAAAGGGGGGCCAAAAACATTCAGTACTTC. It is translated as CASSQRGAKNIQYF.

This clone was counted once. This chain links TRBV25-1 with TRBJ2-7; a possible D gene is TRBD2 (5 bases). V was trimmed by 5 bases and J by 4 bases, leaving 9 bases between them. CDR1 MGHDK and CDR2 SYGVNS come from the germline V gene. The CDR3 contains 12 residues. The CDR3 protein is CASSRELYEQYF. CDR3 DNA: TGTGCCAGCAGTAGGGAGCTATACGAGCAGTACTTC.

V and J are TRBV18 and TRBJ2-1; perhaps TRBD1 as D (5 bases). The CDR3 is 13 residues long. Trimming took 3 bases from V and 14 from J, leaving 17 bases between them. Germline assignment: CDR1 KGHSH and CDR2 LQKENI. Here the CDR3 DNA reads TGTGCCAGCTCACCGCCAATGGACCTAGGGGAGTTCTTC. Translated, it gives CASSPPMDLGEFF.

This clone was detected a few times. The rearrangement joins TRBV29-1 to TRBJ1-5, with D maybe TRBD1 (6 bases). CDR3 length: 12 residues. CDR1 and CDR2 (germline): SQVTM, ANQGSEA. V lost 6 bases to trimming and J lost 5 bases, with 11 bases between them. DNA for the CDR3: TGCAGCGTGGGAGCAGGGGATCAGCCCCAGCATTTT. Its translation: CSVGAGDQPQHF.

The chain recombines TRBV29-1 with TRBJ1-1; D gene unclear. Germline V gene lookup returns CDR1 SQVTM and CDR2 ANQGSEA. Trimming took 6 bases from V and 6 from J, leaving 11 bases between them. The CDR3 runs 11 residues. The CDR3 coding sequence is TGCAGCGTCGTTCGAGGATCTGAAGCTTTCTTT. It encodes CSVVRGSEAFF.